This T cell receptor beta chain was identified during a study of blood T cell repertoires in COVID-19. Overall study: From the United States, Italy and Spain came samples of acute and convalescent COVID-19. Nucleic acid was either cDNA or gDNA, and it came from T cells, B-cell-depleted T cells, or PBMCs.

Original handling: Nucleated cell counts were estimated from reference gene primer amplification. TCRdb's table, derived via immunoSEQ multiplex PCR, lists solely in-frame clones and lacks some. The DNA was the basis for D and trimming; V, J and clone size are from that table. This table has 250,000 to 300,000 clones, about 89% appearing once. The sequence came from a woman aged 55 to 70 with acute or convalescent COVID-19. The sample comprised peripheral blood.

DNA for the CDR3: TGTGCCAGCGCCCGGCGGCGTTTTAATGAAAAACTGTTTTTT. This encodes CASARRRFNEKLFF. The chain carries TRBV28 and TRBJ1-4; D gene uncertain. This CDR3 has 14 residues. The V gene lost 8 bases and the J gene lost 4 bases, with 14 bases spanning the gap. Germline V CDR1 and CDR2: MDHEN, SYDVKM.